This entry features one TCR beta chain sequence. This entry is derived from a study of blood T cell repertoires in COVID-19. Looking at the study overall: Specimens from acute and convalescent COVID-19 originated in the United States, Italy and Spain. Sources were T cells, B-cell-depleted T cells, or PBMCs; the material itself was cDNA or gDNA.

Germline V lookup: CDR1 SGHTA, CDR2 FQGNSA. Deletions cut 0 bases from V and 7 bases from J, with 9 bases between. CDR3 size: 14 residues. As handled by the study authors: Quantification of nucleated cells was approximated via reference gene primer amplification. Using immunoSEQ multiplex PCR, the repertoire was profiled, and TCRdb retains in-frame clones only, with some absent. V and J calls and clone size are given by that table; D and trimming were obtained from the DNA. The data show 120,000 or so clones, about 86% seen once. The clonotype was recovered from a woman aged 45-65 years with acute or convalescent COVID-19. The V call is TRBV7-2, the J call TRBJ1-4, with a weak D call TRBD1 (6 bases). Sequencing was performed on peripheral blood. Here the CDR3 reads CASSLAYRAEKLFF. DNA for the CDR3: TGTGCCAGCAGCTTAGCCTACAGGGCTGAAAAACTGTTTTTT.